The clone carrying this TCR beta chain was seen a handful of times. The method was immunoSEQ multiplex PCR; TCRdb's version includes in-frame clones alone and lacks a portion of them. The sample gives 68,000 or so clones, around 92% of which show up once; just under 3% is in the top ten. Trimming cost V 0 bases and J 6 bases, with 11 bases left between them. The germline V gene encodes CDR1 GTSNPN and CDR2 SVGIG (reference sequence). This CDR3 contains 13 residues. This sample was taken from a study of T cells after somatic rescue of genetic block. Sequenced material: peripheral blood mononuclear cells (PBMCs). The chain recombines TRBV30 with TRBJ1-1; tentative D call: TRBD1 (5 bases). The TCR was taken from a man aged 40-50 years. CDR3 amino acids: CAWSVLAGAEAFF. The CDR3 DNA follows: TGTGCCTGGAGTGTACTAGCGGGGGCTGAAGCTTTCTTT.